This is a list of T cell receptor beta chains from one sample in a study of blood T cells in healthy people across ages. A single record per CDR3 protein comes from TCRdb applying MiXCR to the 5' RACE reads. This sample yields 1.5 million to 2 million distinct CDR3 sequences, of which roughly 30% are seen a single time; over 7% belongs to the top ten. What was sequenced was blood. Receptors originate from a woman aged 30 to 39 in good health. The CDR3 runs from the conserved cysteine through the conserved F or W. Fields, in order: J gene, clone size, D gene, V gene, CDR3 DNA, CDR3 protein. D genes are given only for firm matches. Where a row states a size, it is once, few, many or the class of an expanded clone; other rows omit it.

j_call: TRBJ2-3; clone_size: -; d_call: -; v_call: TRBV9; cdr3_nt: TGTGCCAGCAGCGTAGGAATGGAGGCGCAGTATTTT; cdr3_aa: CASSVGMEAQYF
j_call: TRBJ2-7; clone_size: -; d_call: TRBD1; v_call: TRBV7-2; cdr3_nt: TGTGCCAGCAGCTTCTGGGGACAGGGCGCCTACGAGCAGTACTTC; cdr3_aa: CASSFWGQGAYEQYF
j_call: TRBJ2-3; clone_size: -; d_call: TRBD2; v_call: TRBV27; cdr3_nt: TGTGCCAGTTCCCGACTAGCGGGGTATTCCACAGATACGCAGTATTTT; cdr3_aa: CASSRLAGYSTDTQYF
j_call: TRBJ2-3; clone_size: -; d_call: TRBD2; v_call: TRBV11-2; cdr3_nt: TGTGCCAGCAGCCGGACTAGTTTTGGGTTTTCGCAGTATTTT; cdr3_aa: CASSRTSFGFSQYF
j_call: TRBJ2-4; clone_size: many; d_call: -; v_call: TRBV11-2; cdr3_nt: TGTGCCAGCAGCTTAGGCACAGTCAAAAACATTCAGTACTTC; cdr3_aa: CASSLGTVKNIQYF
j_call: TRBJ2-5; clone_size: few; d_call: -; v_call: TRBV21-1; cdr3_nt: TGTGCCAGCAGCAAAGCGCGGAGGATAGCGGCACAAGAGACCCAGTACTTC; cdr3_aa: CASSKARRIAAQETQYF
j_call: TRBJ2-1; clone_size: many; d_call: TRBD2; v_call: TRBV20-1; cdr3_nt: TGCAGTGCTCCAGCTACCAGATTGACTAGCGGGAGAGGGGACAATGAGCAGTTCTTC; cdr3_aa: CSAPATRLTSGRGDNEQFF
j_call: TRBJ1-4; clone_size: few; d_call: -; v_call: TRBV5-1; cdr3_nt: TGCGCCAGCAGCTCAGGGGTAGGAACTAATGAAAAACTGTTTTTT; cdr3_aa: CASSSGVGTNEKLFF
j_call: TRBJ2-3; clone_size: -; d_call: TRBD2; v_call: TRBV9; cdr3_nt: TGTGCCAGCAGCGGACCTGCGGTAGCGGGAATTCGGGCAGATACGCAGTATTTT; cdr3_aa: CASSGPAVAGIRADTQYF
j_call: TRBJ2-1; clone_size: -; d_call: TRBD2; v_call: TRBV12-3/TRBV12-4; cdr3_nt: TGTGCCAGCAGTCCGGGACTAGTTGTTGAGCAGTTCTTC; cdr3_aa: CASSPGLVVEQFF